The 25 T cell receptor beta chains given below trace back to one sample, sequenced in a study of T cells in Graves' hyperthyroidism and ophthalmopathy. RNA transcripts served as the template for amplifying TCR beta CDR3 regions. The TCR CDR3 was amplified in a first-round RT-PCR using the HTBI primer set. TCRdb passed the multiplex PCR reads through MiXCR, listing each CDR3 protein once. The sample has around 300,000 distinct CDR3 sequences; roughly 15% are singletons. Sequencing used blood. These receptors all come from a woman between 25 and 40 years old with Graves' hyperthyroidism that later progressed to Graves' ophthalmopathy.

This clonotype was counted ten times or more. The V and J genes are TRBV20-1 and TRBJ2-3; unclear D gene. Deletions cut 6 bases from V and 1 base from J, with 8 bases between. Germline assignment: CDR1 DFQATT and CDR2 SNEGSKA (reference sequence). The length of the CDR3 is 12 residues. For the CDR3, the DNA is TGCAGTGCAGTGGAAGGCACAGATACGCAGTATTTT. This translates into CSAVEGTDTQYF.

This clonotype was found many times. V usage is TRBV11-3 and J usage is TRBJ2-1; TRBD2 matches at 7 bases. This CDR3 spans 15 amino acids. Per the germline V gene, CDR1 is SGHNT and CDR2 is YENEEA. J was trimmed by 5 bases and V by 5 bases; bases with no gene match: 9. The CDR3 is CASSPRASGNNEQFF. CDR3 in DNA: TGTGCCAGCAGCCCTAGGGCTAGCGGAAACAATGAGCAGTTCTTC. Supplemented by reference TRBV11-3 and TRBJ2-1, the full variable domain reads EAGVVQSPRYKIIEKKQPVAFWCNPISGHNTLYWYLQNLGQGPELLIRYENEEAVDDSQLPKDRFSAERLKGVDSTLKIQPAELGDSAVYLCASSPRASGNNEQFFGPGTRLTVL.

This clonotype appeared a few times. V and J are TRBV6-1 and TRBJ2-3; 8 positions match TRBD2. There are 15 residues in the CDR3. CDR1 is MNHNS and CDR2 is SASEGT in the germline V gene. V gave up 3 bases and J gave up 4 bases; unmatched junction bases: 6. The CDR3 protein is CASSDLAGGADTQYF. The CDR3 DNA is TGTGCCAGCAGTGACTTGGCGGGAGGCGCAGATACGCAGTATTTT.

This sequence joins TRBV29-1 and TRBJ2-1; no firm D call. The CDR3 totals 14 residues. V was pared by 3 bases and J by 4 bases, with 13 bases between. Germline V gene sequence: CDR1 SQVTM, CDR2 ANQGSEA. The chain's CDR3 is CSVERSRGYNEQFF. The CDR3 DNA sequence: TGCAGCGTTGAGAGGTCCCGTGGGTACAATGAGCAGTTCTTC.

This clonotype came up a few times. The V call is TRBV19, the J call TRBJ2-1, with 8 bases aligning to TRBD2. With 7 bases clipped from V and 4 bases from J, the junction kept 9 bases outside the gene matches. Per germline, CDR1 LNHDA and CDR2 SQIVND (reference sequence). This CDR3 has 15 amino acids. CDR3 region: CASTDEAGVYNEQFF. In nucleotides, the CDR3 is TGTGCCAGTACTGATGAAGCGGGAGTTTACAATGAGCAGTTCTTC.

This clonotype was seen repeatedly, ten times or more. The chain links TRBV7-3 to TRBJ2-3; D not certain. The V gene lost 5 bases and the J gene lost 0 bases, with 9 bases spanning the gap. The CDR3 sequence is 14 residues long. The V gene's germline CDR1 is SGHTA and CDR2 FQGTGA. The CDR3 loop is CASSLYRSTDTQYF. The DNA of the CDR3 is TGTGCCAGCAGCCTTTACCGTAGCACAGATACGCAGTATTTT.

This clonotype has at least ten counts. V and J are TRBV7-2 and TRBJ1-1; the D gene is possibly TRBD1 (5 bases). The CDR3 is 15 amino acids. Germline V gives CDR1 SGHTA, CDR2 FQGNSA. V lost 1 base and J lost 6, with 15 bases in between. The DNA for the CDR3 is TGTGCCAGCAGCTTAGGGTGGGGGATGAGAGCTGAAGCTTTCTTT. This codes for CASSLGWGMRAEAFF.

The genes are TRBV7-6 and TRBJ2-3; 11 bases fit TRBD2. The V gene end was trimmed by 3 bases and the J gene end by 6 bases; junction bases not matched to a gene: 8. Germline CDR1 reads SGHVS; CDR2 reads FNYEAQ. This CDR3 is 16 amino acids long. The CDR3: CASSFETSGAGDTQYF. In nucleotides, the CDR3 is TGTGCCAGCAGCTTCGAGACTAGCGGGGCGGGGGATACGCAGTATTTT.

This clonotype was counted at least ten times. This chain connects TRBV20-1 to TRBJ2-5, with D possibly being TRBD1 or TRBD2 (5 bases each). CDR1 is DFQATT, CDR2 SNEGSKA, per germline (reference sequence). The V and J ends lost 4 bases and 1 base respectively, with 10 bases between them. The CDR3 sequence is 13 residues long. CDR3 bases: TGCAGTGCTACCAGGGAGAGCCAAGAGACCCAGTACTTC. It codes for CSATRESQETQYF.

Ten or more counts support this clonotype. The rearrangement uses TRBV6-5 and TRBJ2-5, with TRBD1 matching over 8 bases. CDR1 is MNHEY and CDR2 is SVGAGI in the germline V gene. The CDR3 contains 15 residues. The V and J ends lost 0 bases and 6 bases, in that order; junction bases with no gene match: 6. The CDR3 reads CASSYSDRGGQTQYF. CDR3 DNA: TGTGCCAGCAGTTACTCAGACAGGGGAGGACAGACCCAGTACTTC.

This clonotype was seen ten or more times. V usage is TRBV12-3 or TRBV12-4 and J usage is TRBJ2-1, with D tentatively TRBD1 (6 bases). Trimming removed 7 bases from V and 9 bases from J, with 22 bases in between. The CDR3 has 15 residues. CDR3 residues: CASIFVGASEGEQFF. CDR3 in DNA: TGTGCCAGCATCTTCGTGGGGGCTAGTGAAGGTGAGCAGTTCTTC.

This clonotype was picked up many times. This rearrangement joins TRBV3-1 to TRBJ1-1; D might be TRBD1 (5 bases). The ends were cut back, 4 bases at V and 1 base at J, with 7 bases in the middle. The CDR3 is 13 amino acids. CDR1 and CDR2 from the germline V gene are LGHDT and YNNKEL (reference sequence). The CDR3 DNA sequence: TGTGCCAGCAGCCCGGGACGGAACACTGAAGCTTTCTTT. It translates to CASSPGRNTEAFF.

CDR3 loop: CASSPPGGDVGQFF. CDR3 nucleotide sequence: TGTGCCAGCAGCCCTCCGGGGGGGGATGTAGGGCAGTTCTTC. The rearrangement links TRBV7-2 to TRBJ2-1; 8 bases are shared with TRBD2. V gave up 5 bases and J gave up 12 bases; unmatched junction bases: 12. Looked up from germline, CDR1 is SGHTA and CDR2 is FQGNSA. The CDR3 is 14 residues long.

The sample holds many counts of this clonotype. This CDR3 is CASSFINTEAFF. DNA of the CDR3: TGTGCCAGCAGCTTTATTAACACTGAAGCTTTCTTT. The chain couples TRBV7-8 to TRBJ1-1, with D uncertain. The CDR3 has 12 amino acids. The ends were cut back, 3 bases at V and 2 bases at J, with 4 bases in the middle. Germline assignment: CDR1 SGHVS and CDR2 FQNEAQ.

This clonotype has at least ten counts. The J gene is TRBJ2-3, the V gene TRBV28; 7 positions agree with TRBD2. The CDR3 spans 15 residues. V dropped 4 bases and J dropped 0; count of bases not matched to a gene: 4. Germline lookup yields CDR1 MDHEN and CDR2 SYDVKM. In DNA form, the CDR3 reads TGTGCCAGCAGTTGGTCTAGCGGTAGCACAGATACGCAGTATTTT. It yields the protein CASSWSSGSTDTQYF.

This clonotype was detected many times. The chain combines TRBV3-2 with TRBJ1-2; the table's D call, TRBD1, was not checked against the DNA. TRBV3-2 is marked as a pseudogene. The CDR3 runs 17 residues. The CDR3 region is CASSRTNTGDKGYGYTF. In DNA form, the CDR3 reads TGTGCCAGCAGCCGCACAAATACAGGGGATAAAGGCTATGGCTACACCTTC.

This chain uses TRBV7-9 with TRBJ2-3; no firm D call. The V end was cut by 4 bases, the J end by 9 bases, with 11 bases between. This CDR3 has 12 amino acids. CDR1 and CDR2 from the germline V gene are SEHNR and FQNEAQ (reference sequence). CDR3 sequence reads: CASSSTDTTQYF. In nucleotides, the CDR3 is TGTGCCAGCAGCTCTACCGACACCACGCAGTATTTT. Variable domain in full (rest from reference TRBV7-9 and TRBJ2-3): DTGVSQNPRHKITKRGQNVTFRCDPISEHNRLYWYRQTLGQGPEFLTYFQNEAQLEKSRLLSDRFSAERPKGSFSTLEIQRTEQGDSAMYLCASSSTDTTQYFGPGTRLTVL.

This clonotype was recorded many times. The chain is built from TRBV28 and TRBJ2-7; D might be TRBD2 (5 bases). The CDR3 contains 16 residues. V dropped 6 bases and J dropped 0 bases, with 18 bases sitting between them. From germline, CDR1 is MDHEN and CDR2 SYDVKM. The CDR3 loop is CASSMIGETYSYEQYF. The CDR3 DNA reads TGTGCCAGCAGCATGATCGGGGAAACCTACTCCTACGAGCAGTACTTC.

This clonotype was observed many times. The gene calls are TRBV28 and TRBJ2-3; D gene uncertain. CDR1 is MDHEN, CDR2 SYDVKM, per germline. The CDR3 covers 13 residues. V dropped 2 bases and J dropped 3 bases, with 6 bases sitting between them. The CDR3 here is CASSLDWTDTQYF. The CDR3 DNA follows: TGTGCCAGCAGTTTAGACTGGACAGATACGCAGTATTTT.

CDR3 sequence reads: CASSSRQVVSGNTIYF. CDR3 sequence (DNA): TGTGCCAGCAGCTCAAGACAGGTTGTCTCTGGAAACACCATATATTTT. The chain uses TRBV5-4 and TRBJ1-3; tentatively, D is TRBD1 (6 bases). CDR1 is SGHNT and CDR2 is YYREEE in the germline V gene (reference sequence). Between the trimmed V and J ends, which lost 3 bases and 0 bases, there was a span of 13 bases. The CDR3 has 16 amino acids.

This clonotype was seen many times. The chain has TRBV6-1 and TRBJ2-7; TRBD2 is a possible D gene (5 bases). This CDR3 has 13 residues. CDR1 and CDR2 from the germline V gene are MNHNS and SASEGT. The CDR3 nucleotides read TGTACCCAGGACTCTCCCCTAACCTACGAGCAGTACTTC. It specifies CTQDSPLTYEQYF.

This clonotype was seen at least ten times. The chain combines TRBV6-1 with TRBJ2-1, with 8 bases identical to TRBD1. With V trimmed by 5 bases and J by 5 bases, 11 bases remained unmatched. The germline gives CDR1 MNHNS, CDR2 SASEGT. The CDR3 is 16 residues long. The CDR3 DNA follows: TGTGCCAGCAGTTATTACAGGGGGACAGCCCACAATGAGCAGTTCTTC. Encoded protein: CASSYYRGTAHNEQFF.

This clonotype was seen at least ten times. The chain uses TRBV13 and TRBJ2-1; 11 bases map to TRBD1. The length of the CDR3 is 16 residues. Trimming removed 4 bases from V and 9 bases from J; junction bases left unmatched: 11. Germline lookup yields CDR1 PRHDT and CDR2 FYEKMQ (reference sequence). The CDR3 region has the DNA TGTGCCAGCAGCTCCTCCGGGACAGGGGGAAGAGGTGAGCAGTTCTTC. This translates into CASSSSGTGGRGEQFF.

This clonotype has a count of ten or more. The chain joins TRBV2 to TRBJ2-1; tentatively, D is TRBD1 (5 bases). CDR1 is SNHLY and CDR2 is FYNNEI in the germline V gene. The CDR3 has 16 residues. Trimming removed 6 bases at V and 4 bases at J, with 19 bases between. CDR3 residues: CASSGWTSEKYNEQFF. CDR3 DNA sequence: TGTGCCAGCAGCGGATGGACATCCGAGAAGTACAATGAGCAGTTCTTC.

This clonotype occurred many times. The V and J genes are TRBV19 and TRBJ2-7; D is ambiguous. This CDR3 contains 14 residues. Trimming removed 4 bases at V and 1 base at J, with 11 bases between. Germline V gene lookup returns CDR1 LNHDA and CDR2 SQIVND (reference sequence). CDR3 sequence: CASSKASRSYEQYF. The CDR3 bases are TGTGCCAGTAGTAAAGCCTCAAGATCCTACGAGCAGTACTTC.